This record looks at one TCR beta chain sequence and its context. Researchers ran the PCR with 60 Vbeta and 13 Jbeta primers. Some clones are missing from TCRdb's copy, which holds only in-frame ones; the method was immunoSEQ multiplex PCR. The sample lists about 190,000 clones; around 86% were seen once. This entry comes from a study of cytomegalovirus exposure and HLA in healthy donors. The V gene's germline CDR1 is MDHEN and CDR2 SYDVKM. The CDR3 consists of 15 residues. V lost 6 bases and J 0 bases, leaving 12 bases between the germline ends. Sequencing was carried out using PBMCs. The receptor's source is a man over 45 in good health and CMV-seronegative. The J gene is TRBJ1-5, the V gene TRBV28, with D possibly being TRBD1 (6 bases). This CDR3 is CASRPQGYSNQPQHF. The CDR3 nucleotides are TGTGCCAGCAGGCCACAGGGATATAGCAATCAGCCCCAGCATTTT.